The 12 T cell receptor beta chains below come from one sample, sequenced in a study of T cell changes during pregnancy in multiple sclerosis. Data came from immunoSEQ multiplex PCR; TCRdb stores just in-frame clones and leaves some out. The top ten hold more than 0.85% of the sample, which has approximately 100,000 clones, around nine tenths seen once. The material was peripheral blood, obtained after pregnancy. The receptors here all came from a female donor with multiple sclerosis, enrolled in a pregnancy study.

The gene calls are TRBV29-1 and TRBJ2-5; 7 nucleotides line up with TRBD1. Germline V gene sequence: CDR1 SQVTM, CDR2 ANQGSEA. Unmatched junction bases numbered 5, after V lost 5 bases and J lost 2 bases. CDR3 length: 13 residues. In DNA form, the CDR3 reads TGCAGCGTTTTTCACAGGGGTCAAGAGACCCAGTACTTC. It is translated as CSVFHRGQETQYF. The complete variable domain, with remaining parts taken from reference TRBV29-1 and TRBJ2-5, reads SAVISQKPSRDICQRGTSLTIQCQVDSQVTMMFWYRQQPGQSLTLIATANQGSEATYESGFVIDKFPISRPNLTFSTLTVSNMSPEDSSIYLCSVFHRGQETQYFGPGTRLLVL.

The V and J genes are TRBV21-1 and TRBJ2-6; TRBD1 was called by the table and not checked on the DNA. TRBV21-1 is shown as a pseudogene. The CDR3 consists of 17 residues. In DNA form, the CDR3 reads TGTGCCAGCACCCGGACAGGACCGAGCTCTGGGGCCAACGTCCTGACTTTC. It translates to CASTRTGPSSGANVLTF.

The genes are TRBV30 and TRBJ2-3, with D possibly matching TRBD2 (5 bases). The CDR3 covers 14 residues. Trimming took 0 bases from V and 6 from J, leaving 13 bases between them. Germline assignment: CDR1 GTSNPN and CDR2 SVGIG (reference sequence). The CDR3 DNA reads TGTGCCTGGAGTGTACTAGGTAGCCTGGATACGCAGTATTTT. It yields the protein CAWSVLGSLDTQYF.

The rearrangement uses TRBV7-8 and TRBJ2-3; 10 bases are a match to TRBD2. The V segment lost 6 bases and the J segment 5 bases; nucleotides outside the gene matches: 17. The CDR3 runs 18 residues. In germline, CDR1 is SGHVS, CDR2 FQNEAQ. In nucleotides, the CDR3 is TGTGCCAGCAGTCCTGCGGCTAGCGGGAGACTTCGAGGAGATACGCAGTATTTT. Translated, it gives CASSPAASGRLRGDTQYF.

This clone appeared a single time. V is TRBV5-4 and J is TRBJ2-7; tentatively, D is TRBD1 (6 bases). Trimming pared 4 bases from V and 2 bases from J, leaving 13 bases between. The CDR3 totals 14 residues. Per the germline V gene, CDR1 is SGHNT and CDR2 is YYREEE (reference sequence). Here the CDR3 DNA reads TGTGCCAGCAGCCCGACCGACAGGCCCTACGAGCAGTACTTC. It codes for CASSPTDRPYEQYF.

The rearrangement joins TRBV9 to TRBJ2-2, with 7 bases fitting TRBD1. The CDR3 is 14 residues long. Germline loops: CDR1 SGDLS, CDR2 YYNGEE. V dropped 4 bases and J dropped 6; count of bases not matched to a gene: 6. CDR3 sequence (DNA): TGTGCCAGCAGCCTACAGGGGTGGTCCGGGGAGCTGTTTTTT. It translates to CASSLQGWSGELFF.

This sequence joins TRBV13 and TRBJ2-4; weak D call: TRBD1 (6 bases). From germline, CDR1 is PRHDT and CDR2 FYEKMQ (reference sequence). The CDR3 runs to 13 residues. With 1 base removed from V and 7 bases from J, the gap between germline ends came to 8 bases. The CDR3, as DNA: TGTGCCAGCAGCTTAGTGGGGGCTAACATTCAGTACTTC. This gives the protein CASSLVGANIQYF.

The chain combines TRBV28 with TRBJ2-7; TRBD1 is a possible D gene (6 bases). The CDR3 spans 13 residues. Germline V lookup: CDR1 MDHEN, CDR2 SYDVKM. V was trimmed by 8 bases and J by 2 bases, leaving 13 bases between them. CDR3 sequence: CASGTRGPYEQYF. In DNA form, the CDR3 reads TGTGCCAGCGGGACACGGGGACCCTACGAGCAGTACTTC.

This chain connects TRBV20-1 to TRBJ2-7, with D possibly matching TRBD1 (5 bases). CDR3 length: 11 residues. V was clipped by 6 bases and J by 7 bases, with 13 bases between them. Germline V gene data show CDR1 as DFQATT and CDR2 as SNEGSKA (reference sequence). The chain's CDR3 is CSARSQGEQYF. In DNA form, the CDR3 reads TGCAGTGCCCGGTCCCAGGGAGAGCAGTACTTC.

The gene calls are TRBV5-8 and TRBJ2-2; D unresolved. V shed 1 base and J shed 6 bases, with 7 bases lying between them. Germline V gene sequence: CDR1 SGHTS, CDR2 YDEGEE. CDR3 length: 13 residues. The CDR3: CASSLQMSGELFF. The CDR3 DNA sequence: TGTGCCAGCAGCTTGCAAATGTCCGGGGAGCTGTTTTTT.

The chain combines TRBV5-1 with TRBJ1-2; no clear D gene. The CDR3 sequence is 14 residues long. The ends were cut back, 0 bases at V and 6 bases at J, with 12 bases in the middle. CDR1 is SGHRS, CDR2 YFSETQ, per germline. The DNA of the CDR3 is TGCGCCAGCAGCTTGGCCCCCACCGGGGATGGCTACACCTTC. Translating gives CASSLAPTGDGYTF.

The J gene is TRBJ1-5, the V gene TRBV2, with D maybe TRBD1 (5 bases). The CDR3 has 15 amino acids. V lost 1 base and J 0 bases, leaving 7 bases between the germline ends. Germline V gene sequence: CDR1 SNHLY, CDR2 FYNNEI. CDR3 sequence reads: CASSEDQGSNQPQHF. DNA for the CDR3: TGTGCCAGCAGTGAAGACCAGGGTAGCAATCAGCCCCAGCATTTT.